The 21 T cell receptor beta chains in this list originate from one sample, sequenced in a study of OX40 agonist ivuxolimab in advanced cancers. The protocol used for the library was the immunoSEQ multiplex PCR assay. The source is immuneACCESS, and TCRdb retained only in-frame sequences with V and J called. Part of the clones is not carried over; for the studies checked, unresolved V genes explain less than half of this, and the remainder is unexplained. The sample table shows around 38,000 clones, and about 78% are seen once. The biggest ten clones account for roughly 13% of the sample. The sample here was CD4+ or CD8+ T cells sorted from blood, taken in a trial of the OX40 agonist ivuxolimab. These receptors all come from an adult with an advanced solid tumor such as melanoma, head and neck, liver or kidney cancer.

The V call is TRBV5-1, the J call TRBJ2-7, with a tentative D call TRBD2 (5 bases). In germline, CDR1 is SGHRS, CDR2 YFSETQ. Trimming removed 0 bases from V and 1 base from J, with 8 bases in between. This CDR3 region has 14 residues. CDR3 residues: CASSLEPGSYEQYF. The CDR3 DNA sequence: TGCGCCAGCAGCTTGGAACCGGGATCCTACGAGCAGTACTTC.

The V gene is TRBV7-8, the J gene TRBJ2-7, with D maybe TRBD2 (7 bases). The CDR3 contains 16 residues. The V gene's germline CDR1 is SGHVS and CDR2 FQNEAQ. V lost 5 bases to trimming and J lost 7 bases, with 24 bases between them. The CDR3 DNA reads as TGTGCCAGCAGCCCATATCGACTAGCTAGAGGGGGGGAGCAGTACTTC. Amino acids: CASSPYRLARGGEQYF. Full variable domain (outside the CDR3, taken from reference TRBV7-8 and TRBJ2-7): GAGVSQSPRYKVAKRGQDVALRCDPISGHVSLFWYQQALGQGPEFLTYFQNEAQLDKSGLPSDRFFAERPEGSVSTLKIQRTQQEDSAVYLCASSPYRLARGGEQYFGPGTRLTVT.

The rearrangement uses TRBV5-4 and TRBJ2-4, with D maybe TRBD1 (5 bases). V was trimmed by 6 bases and J by 1 base, leaving 11 bases between them. Germline V CDR1 and CDR2: SGHNT, YYREEE (reference sequence). The CDR3 contains 14 residues. The CDR3: CASIMGQAKNIQYF. In DNA form, the CDR3 reads TGTGCCAGCATCATGGGGCAGGCCAAAAACATTCAGTACTTC.

Within the sample, this clone is medium-sized. The chain has TRBV7-9 and TRBJ2-2, with TRBD1 matching 10 bases. CDR3 length: 16 residues. V gave up 8 bases and J gave up 2 bases; unmatched junction bases: 8. The V gene's germline CDR1 is SEHNR and CDR2 FQNEAQ (reference sequence). DNA of the CDR3: TGTGCCAGCCGCTCCAGGACAGGGGGAAACACCGGGGAGCTGTTTTTT. Translating it yields CASRSRTGGNTGELFF.

The gene calls are TRBV7-9 and TRBJ1-4, with D perhaps TRBD1 (6 bases). The CDR3 contains 15 residues. Germline loops: CDR1 SEHNR, CDR2 FQNEAQ (reference sequence). The V end was cut by 4 bases, the J end by 1 base, with 10 bases between. DNA for the CDR3: TGTGCCAGCAGCTCACCCAGGGGAACTAATGAAAAACTGTTTTTT. Translated: CASSSPRGTNEKLFF.

V and J are TRBV30 and TRBJ2-5; D ambiguous. V was trimmed by 0 bases and J by 7 bases, leaving 15 bases between them. Per germline, CDR1 GTSNPN and CDR2 SVGIG (reference sequence). The CDR3 extends over 14 amino acids. As DNA, the CDR3 is TGTGCCTGGAGTGTAAACCTGGCAGAAGGGACCCAGTACTTC. Translating it yields CAWSVNLAEGTQYF.

The rearrangement links TRBV6-1 to TRBJ1-5; no reliable D call. CDR3 length: 11 amino acids. The germline V gene has CDR1 MNHNS and CDR2 SASEGT. The germline V and J ends were trimmed by 3 bases and 10 bases, with 7 bases remaining between them. The CDR3 DNA reads TGTGCCAGCAGTGATTGGCGCCCCCAGCATTTT. This sequence encodes CASSDWRPQHF.

This chain uses TRBV27 with TRBJ2-5; 10 nucleotides align to TRBD2. V was pared by 7 bases and J by 3 bases, with 8 bases of the junction left unmatched. The CDR3 covers 15 residues. The germline CDR1 and CDR2 sequences are MNHEY and SMNVEV (reference sequence). CDR3 in amino acids: CASKFLAGGKETQYF. In DNA, the CDR3 is TGTGCCAGCAAATTCTTAGCGGGAGGAAAAGAGACCCAGTACTTC.

The chain carries TRBV11-2 and TRBJ2-7; 8 bases agree with TRBD2. Trimming cost V 2 bases and J 2 bases; bases outside gene matches: 2. This CDR3 has 14 amino acids. Germline V gene data show CDR1 as SGHAT and CDR2 as FQNNGV. The chain's CDR3 is CASSLSSGPYEQYF. The CDR3 DNA sequence: TGTGCCAGCAGCTTATCTAGCGGGCCCTACGAGCAGTACTTC.

This chain joins TRBV2 and TRBJ1-3; D gene unclear. Germline V lookup: CDR1 SNHLY, CDR2 FYNNEI. The V gene lost 10 bases and the J gene lost 0 bases, with 7 bases spanning the gap. CDR3 size: 12 residues. The CDR3 bases are TGTGCCACCGCTGCCTCTGGAAACACCATATATTTT. This codes for CATAASGNTIYF.

By share, this clone ranks as medium-sized (0.01 to 0.1%). This rearrangement joins TRBV10-3 to TRBJ1-1, with a possible D match to TRBD1 (5 bases). Trimming pared 4 bases from V and 8 bases from J, leaving 11 bases between. The CDR3 has 12 residues. CDR1 and CDR2 (germline): ENHRY, SYGVKD. In DNA form, the CDR3 reads TGTGCCATCAGTGGGTCAGGGCCCGAAGCTTTCTTT. This gives the protein CAISGSGPEAFF.

V is TRBV19 and J is TRBJ2-2, with 10 bases lining up with TRBD1. CDR3 length equals 14 residues. Unmatched junction bases numbered 5, after V lost 9 bases and J lost 4 bases. Germline CDR1 and CDR2: LNHDA and SQIVND (reference sequence). The CDR3 region is CASGTGALTGELFF. In DNA, the CDR3 is TGTGCCAGCGGGACAGGGGCACTCACCGGGGAGCTGTTTTTT.

The rearrangement uses TRBV19 and TRBJ2-7, with 8 bases fitting TRBD1. Losses at the gene ends were 5 bases for V and 6 bases for J; bases not matched to a gene: 12. The germline V gene encodes CDR1 LNHDA and CDR2 SQIVND (reference sequence). The CDR3 spans 15 residues. The CDR3 DNA reads as TGTGCCAGTAGTGGGTCCGGGACAGGAAATTTCGAGCAGTACTTC. Translated, it gives CASSGSGTGNFEQYF.

This clone was counted once. V is TRBV4-2 and J is TRBJ1-6; 7 nucleotides match TRBD1. Trimming took 0 bases from V and 10 from J; bases not matched to a gene: 6. The CDR3 runs 15 residues. Germline V gene sequence: CDR1 LGHNA, CDR2 YNFKEQ. As DNA, the CDR3 is TGTGCCAGCAGCCAAGATAAACAGGGGAAATCACCCCTCCACTTT. Translated: CASSQDKQGKSPLHF.

V usage is TRBV28 and J usage is TRBJ2-1, with D tentatively TRBD2 (7 bases). CDR3 length equals 14 residues. V was shortened by 5 bases and J by 7 bases, with 15 bases between the two germline ends. From germline, CDR1 is MDHEN and CDR2 SYDVKM. This chain's CDR3 is CASSLLRGANEQFF. The CDR3 DNA follows: TGTGCCAGCAGTCTTCTACGGGGGGCAAATGAGCAGTTCTTC. Full variable domain (remainder filled in from reference TRBV28 and TRBJ2-1): DVKVTQSSRYLVKRTGEKVFLECVQDMDHENMFWYRQDPGLGLRLIYFSYDVKMKEKGDIPEGYSVSREKKERFSLILESASTNQTSMYLCASSLLRGANEQFFGPGTRLTVL.

This chain connects TRBV7-9 to TRBJ2-7; the D call may be TRBD1 or TRBD2 (6 bases each). V was pared by 1 base and J by 4 bases, with 11 bases between. The germline CDR1 and CDR2 sequences are SEHNR and FQNEAQ (reference sequence). This CDR3 has 14 amino acids. The CDR3 reads CASSLVGGSYEQYF. The CDR3 bases are TGTGCCAGCAGCTTAGTGGGGGGCAGTTACGAGCAGTACTTC.

This sequence joins TRBV30 and TRBJ1-5; 7 bases match TRBD1. Losses at the gene ends were 2 bases for V and 10 bases for J; bases not matched to a gene: 14. The CDR3 loop spans 15 amino acids. Germline CDR1 reads GTSNPN; CDR2 reads SVGIG (reference sequence). The DNA of the CDR3 is TGTGCCTGGAGTTACCGGGACAGAACTTCAAGTCCCCAGCATTTT. Protein sequence: CAWSYRDRTSSPQHF.

The chain employs TRBV11-1 and TRBJ2-7; possibly TRBD1 for D (5 bases). The CDR3 runs to 14 residues. Germline CDR1 reads SGHAT; CDR2 reads FQDESV (reference sequence). Trimming left V 6 bases short and J 0 bases short, with 12 bases between. The CDR3 sequence is CASSYDSNSYEQYF. The CDR3 bases are TGTGCCAGCAGTTACGACAGCAACTCCTACGAGCAGTACTTC.

Remarks on this clone: Additional DNA sequences in this sample encode the identical CDR3. The V call is TRBV9, the J call TRBJ2-7; D gene uncertain. Germline CDR1 reads SGDLS; CDR2 reads YYNGEE. V lost 3 bases and J lost 2, with 9 bases in between. The CDR3 spans 13 residues. CDR3 protein: CASSGTSAYEQYF. The CDR3 DNA is TGTGCCAGCAGCGGGACGAGCGCCTACGAGCAGTACTTC. The full variable domain, completed using reference TRBV9 and TRBJ2-7, is DSGVTQTPKHLITATGQRVTLRCSPRSGDLSVYWYQQSLDQGLQFLIQYYNGEERAKGNILERFSAQQFPDLHSELNLSSLELGDSALYFCASSGTSAYEQYFGPGTRLTVT.

This rearrangement joins TRBV6-4 to TRBJ2-7; perhaps TRBD2 as D (5 bases). V lost 8 bases and J 7 bases, leaving 24 bases between the germline ends. The CDR3 length is 15 residues. In germline, CDR1 is MRHNA, CDR2 SNTAGT. CDR3 in DNA: TGTGCCAGCCGCTCCCGGTTCCGGGATCCATCAGAGCAGTACTTC. Protein sequence: CASRSRFRDPSEQYF.

The chain recombines TRBV7-6 with TRBJ2-5, with D tentatively TRBD1 (6 bases). From germline, CDR1 is SGHVS and CDR2 FNYEAQ. V was cut by 6 bases and J by 9 bases, with 17 bases left in between. The length of the CDR3 is 13 residues. Here the CDR3 reads CASSLDSHRAQYF. The CDR3 DNA sequence: TGTGCCAGCAGTCTGGACAGCCACCGAGCCCAGTACTTC. Together with reference TRBV7-6 and TRBJ2-5, the CDR3 gives the full variable domain: GAGVSQSPRYKVTKRGQDVALRCDPISGHVSLYWYRQALGQGPEFLTYFNYEAQQDKSGLPNDRFSAERPEGSISTLTIQRTEQRDSAMYRCASSLDSHRAQYFGPGTRLLVL.